This record concerns one T cell receptor (beta chain) sequence. Its antigen is not known. This sample stems from a study of vaccination and CD4 T cells after COVID-19. Trimming cost V 2 bases and J 8 bases, with 12 bases left between them. CDR3 length: 14 amino acids. The germline CDR1 and CDR2 sequences are SGHTA and FQGTGA. Cultured CD4+ T cell DNA was sequenced using the Oncomine TCR Beta short-read assay. TCRdb fed the PCR reads into MiXCR, producing one record per CDR3 protein. This table has around 14,000 distinct CDR3 sequences, roughly 50% appearing once. The sample's treatment: 10-day PBMC culture with coronavirus spike peptide pools or control peptides (ViraFEST assay).

The sequenced sample was CD4+ T cells from blood, cultured in vitro, obtained before SARS-CoV-2 vaccination. This sequence was found in a human donor who had recovered from COVID-19. The chain employs TRBV7-3 and TRBJ2-2; D remains unclear. Here the CDR3 reads CASSLGAGPGELFF. In DNA form, the CDR3 reads TGTGCCAGCAGCTTAGGTGCAGGTCCAGGGGAGCTGTTTTTT.